This entry lists 30 T cell receptor beta chains sequenced from one sample in a study of T cell changes during pregnancy in multiple sclerosis. Only in-frame clones appear in the TCRdb table, and some are missing; sequencing was by immunoSEQ multiplex PCR. The sample has roughly 35,000 clones; 90% are singletons. The source material was CD8+ T cells from peripheral blood mononuclear cells, sampled before pregnancy. All receptors derive from a female donor with multiple sclerosis, enrolled in a pregnancy study.

V gene TRBV7-7 combines with J gene TRBJ2-7; possible D gene TRBD1, 6 bases. This CDR3 is built from 13 residues. The V end was cut by 4 bases, the J end by 2 bases, with 9 bases between. Germline V lookup: CDR1 SSHAT, CDR2 FNYEAQ (reference sequence). The CDR3 region is CASSSGTTYEQYF. CDR3 sequence (DNA): TGTGCCAGCAGCTCAGGGACAACCTACGAGCAGTACTTC. The whole variable domain, filled in from reference TRBV7-7 and TRBJ2-7, reads GAGVSQSPRYKVTKRGQDVTLRCDPISSHATLYWYQQALGQGPEFLTYFNYEAQPDKSGLPSDRFSAERPEGSISTLTIQRTEQRDSAMYRCASSSGTTYEQYFGPGTRLTVT.

The chain uses TRBV5-6 and TRBJ1-6, with 7 bases identical to TRBD1. The germline V gene encodes CDR1 SGHDT and CDR2 YYEEEE. The V and J ends lost 4 bases and 8 bases, in that order; junction bases with no gene match: 6. The CDR3 totals 14 residues. The CDR3 is CASSHGDSYSPLHF. As DNA, the CDR3 is TGTGCCAGCAGCCATGGGGACAGCTATTCACCCCTCCACTTT.

The genes are TRBV6-1 and TRBJ1-1; maybe TRBD1 (6 bases). This CDR3 comprises 18 residues. With 0 bases removed from V and 0 bases from J, the gap between germline ends came to 17 bases. The V gene's germline CDR1 is MNHNS and CDR2 SASEGT. As DNA, the CDR3 is TGTGCCAGCAGTGAAGCCGGGGTAGGGGGATACATGAACACTGAAGCTTTCTTT. It yields the protein CASSEAGVGGYMNTEAFF.

The chain links TRBV30 to TRBJ1-4, with 7 bases identical to TRBD1. After removal of 5 bases from V and 5 bases from J, the junction contained 2 bases not matched to a gene. Germline V gene lookup returns CDR1 GTSNPN and CDR2 SVGIG (reference sequence). The CDR3 has 12 amino acids. CDR3 protein: CAWGDSNEKLFF. The DNA for the CDR3 is TGTGCCTGGGGGGACAGCAATGAAAAACTGTTTTTT. The full variable domain, in which reference TRBV30 and TRBJ1-4 provide the parts outside the CDR3, is SQTIHQWPATLVQPVGSPLSLECTVEGTSNPNLYWYRQAAGRGLQLLFYSVGIGQISSEVPQNLSASRPQDRQFILSSKKLLLSDSGFYLCAWGDSNEKLFFGSGTQLSVL.

This chain uses TRBV6-5 with TRBJ1-2; D remains unclear. The ends were cut back, 6 bases at V and 5 bases at J, with 19 bases in the middle. This CDR3 has 15 amino acids. Germline V gene sequence: CDR1 MNHEY, CDR2 SVGAGI. The CDR3 is CASRESLIEGYGYTF. The CDR3 bases are TGTGCCAGCAGGGAGTCCCTTATCGAGGGATATGGCTACACCTTC.

CDR3 sequence: CASSQETPSTYEQYF. Here the CDR3 DNA reads TGCGCCAGCAGCCAAGAAACACCATCAACCTACGAGCAGTACTTC. The rearrangement joins TRBV4-3 to TRBJ2-7; D ambiguous. Germline V CDR1 and CDR2: LGHNA, YSLEER. This CDR3 is 15 amino acids long. Trimming shortened V by 0 bases and J by 2 bases, and 11 bases separated the two germline ends.

The CDR3 coding sequence is TGTGCCAGTAGTAATGAGGCACGGTTCTATGGCTACACCTTC. Its protein is CASSNEARFYGYTF. V and J are TRBV19 and TRBJ1-2; no firm D call. Deletions cut 4 bases from V and 4 bases from J, with 13 bases between. This CDR3 has 14 amino acids. Germline V gene lookup returns CDR1 LNHDA and CDR2 SQIVND (reference sequence).

This clone was detected only once. J is TRBJ1-1 and V is TRBV7-2; 8 bases map to TRBD1. Losses at the gene ends were 2 bases for V and 3 bases for J; bases not matched to a gene: 8. This CDR3 is 16 amino acids long. Germline V gene lookup returns CDR1 SGHTA and CDR2 FQGNSA. In DNA form, the CDR3 reads TGTGCCAGCAGCTTAATCGCAGGGGGCTACGACACTGAAGCTTTCTTT. Translating it yields CASSLIAGGYDTEAFF.

This clone was counted many times. V and J are TRBV10-1 and TRBJ2-7; possibly TRBD2 for D (5 bases). This CDR3 region has 13 residues. Germline CDR1 is WNHNN and CDR2 is SYGVQD (reference sequence). Trimming removed 1 base at V and 5 bases at J, with 9 bases between. The CDR3 DNA is TGCGCCAGCAGTGAGTTACTAGACAACGAGCAGTACTTC. This codes for CASSELLDNEQYF.

The V call is TRBV11-2, the J call TRBJ2-7, with 8 bases aligning to TRBD1. This CDR3 region has 17 residues. Germline V gene sequence: CDR1 SGHAT, CDR2 FQNNGV. The J segment lost 4 bases and the V segment lost 0 bases, leaving 11 bases of the junction unmatched. CDR3 DNA: TGTGCCAGCAGCTTAGAGATCGTAGGGACAGGCCAGTACGAGCAGTACTTC. The encoded protein is CASSLEIVGTGQYEQYF.

This chain connects TRBV30 to TRBJ2-7; a weak D match, TRBD2 (5 bases). The CDR3 loop spans 15 amino acids. The ends were cut back, 5 bases at V and 3 bases at J, with 20 bases in the middle. The germline gives CDR1 GTSNPN, CDR2 SVGIG (reference sequence). The DNA for the CDR3 is TGTGCCTGGCGAATAGTGATTGGACTGGGCTACGAGCAGTACTTC. It translates to CAWRIVIGLGYEQYF.

This CDR3 is CAISERTGTYNEQFF. In nucleotides, the CDR3 is TGTGCCATCAGTGAACGGACAGGTACCTACAATGAGCAGTTCTTC. The V call is TRBV10-3, the J call TRBJ2-1; 7 nucleotides align to TRBD1. Trimming took 3 bases from V and 2 from J; bases not matched to a gene: 4. The CDR3 loop spans 15 amino acids. Germline loops: CDR1 ENHRY, CDR2 SYGVKD.

The rearrangement joins TRBV7-9 to TRBJ1-1; TRBD1 matches 10 bases. V lost 9 bases to trimming and J lost 0 bases; unmatched junction nucleotides: 10. CDR1 is SEHNR and CDR2 is FQNEAQ in the germline V gene (reference sequence). This CDR3 region has 16 residues. In nucleotides, the CDR3 is TGTGCCAGTACCCCCACGGGACAGGGGATGAACACTGAAGCTTTCTTT. Translated: CASTPTGQGMNTEAFF.

In this sample, this clone turned up once. V gene TRBV5-1 combines with J gene TRBJ1-1, with D possibly being TRBD1 (5 bases). The V gene's germline CDR1 is SGHRS and CDR2 YFSETQ. This CDR3 has 15 amino acids. V lost 0 bases and J 1 base, leaving 10 bases between the germline ends. CDR3 residues: CASSLEPGENTEAFF. DNA for the CDR3: TGCGCCAGCAGCTTGGAGCCGGGGGAGAACACTGAAGCTTTCTTT. The full variable domain, with the rest looked up from reference TRBV5-1 and TRBJ1-1, is KAGVTQTPRYLIKTRGQQVTLSCSPISGHRSVSWYQQTPGQGLQFLFEYFSETQRNKGNFPGRFSGRQFSNSRSEMNVSTLELGDSALYLCASSLEPGENTEAFFGQGTRLTVV.

This chain connects TRBV7-9 to TRBJ1-5; the match to TRBD1 covers 7 bases. J was trimmed by 7 bases and V by 4 bases; bases with no gene match: 7. CDR1 and CDR2 (germline): SEHNR, FQNEAQ (reference sequence). CDR3 length: 14 amino acids. In DNA, the CDR3 is TGTGCCAGCAGCTCAGGACAGGTCCACCAGCCCCAGCATTTT. It is translated as CASSSGQVHQPQHF.

V is TRBV19 and J is TRBJ2-7, with 7 bases aligning to TRBD2. Germline assignment: CDR1 LNHDA and CDR2 SQIVND (reference sequence). The length of the CDR3 is 14 residues. The V gene end was trimmed by 6 bases and the J gene end by 4 bases; junction bases not matched to a gene: 9. The CDR3 DNA is TGTGCCAGTAGCCCGGGGGGAGGGCCGTACGAGCAGTACTTC. The encoded protein is CASSPGGGPYEQYF.

This clone was counted once. The V call is TRBV7-9, the J call TRBJ2-5; D perhaps matches TRBD2 (6 bases). This CDR3 has 14 amino acids. Germline CDR1 is SEHNR and CDR2 is FQNEAQ (reference sequence). Trimming pared 0 bases from V and 4 bases from J, leaving 9 bases between. The CDR3 region has the DNA TGTGCCAGCAGCTTAGCCGGGACTGGAGAGACCCAGTACTTC. Protein product: CASSLAGTGETQYF.

This clone showed up just once. The chain joins TRBV12-5 to TRBJ2-1, with 12 positions matching TRBD2. This CDR3 region has 17 residues. Germline V lookup: CDR1 LGHNT, CDR2 FRNRAP. The ends lost 8 bases at V and 4 bases at J; junction bases unmatched: 12. DNA for the CDR3: TGTGCTAGTCGATCACCTAGCGGGAGGGAACTTTACAATGAGCAGTTCTTC. Residues: CASRSPSGRELYNEQFF. Drawing the rest from reference TRBV12-5 and TRBJ2-1, the complete variable domain is DARVTQTPRHKVTEMGQEVTMRCQPILGHNTVFWYRQTMMQGLELLAYFRNRAPLDDSGMPKDRFSAEMPDATLATLKIQPSEPRDSAVYFCASRSPSGRELYNEQFFGPGTRLTVL.

The chain uses TRBV19 and TRBJ1-4; 7 nucleotides line up with TRBD1. The germline gives CDR1 LNHDA, CDR2 SQIVND (reference sequence). This CDR3 is 13 amino acids long. V shed 6 bases, J shed 6 bases, and the junction held 4 bases outside the gene matches. CDR3 bases: TGTGCCAGTAGAGGGGGCTGGTATGAAAAACTGTTTTTT. Protein: CASRGGWYEKLFF.

The chain combines TRBV18 with TRBJ1-1; unclear D gene. Per the germline V gene, CDR1 is KGHSH and CDR2 is LQKENI. This CDR3 has 12 amino acids. V shed 3 bases and J shed 6 bases, with 8 bases lying between them. CDR3 protein: CASSPRSAEAFF. The CDR3 DNA is TGTGCCAGCTCACCTCGTTCCGCTGAAGCTTTCTTT.

J is TRBJ1-2 and V is TRBV5-1; TRBD1 matches at 8 bases. Unmatched junction bases numbered 16, after V lost 7 bases and J lost 8 bases. CDR1 and CDR2 (germline): SGHRS, YFSETQ. The CDR3 extends over 15 amino acids. CDR3 residues: CASLPAAGGLEGYTF. CDR3 nucleotide sequence: TGCGCCAGCCTGCCTGCGGCAGGGGGCCTTGAGGGCTACACCTTC.

V is TRBV6-5 and J is TRBJ1-2; TRBD1 aligns across 10 bases. The V gene's germline CDR1 is MNHEY and CDR2 SVGAGI. The CDR3 runs to 15 residues. V was clipped by 4 bases and J by 4 bases; unmatched bases: 6. This CDR3 is CASSWPGQGTYGYTF. The CDR3 coding sequence is TGTGCCAGCAGTTGGCCGGGACAGGGGACCTATGGCTACACCTTC.

This clone was counted a single time. This sequence joins TRBV19 and TRBJ2-1; D is perhaps TRBD2 (5 bases). The CDR3 consists of 15 residues. Trimming left V 6 bases short and J 3 bases short, with 15 bases between. Germline lookup yields CDR1 LNHDA and CDR2 SQIVND (reference sequence). CDR3 sequence: CASRPLAGLYNEQFF. Written as DNA, the CDR3 is TGTGCCAGTAGACCTCTAGCTGGCCTCTACAATGAGCAGTTCTTC.

This clone was seen just once. The rearrangement joins TRBV19 to TRBJ2-3, with TRBD2 matching 11 bases. The CDR3 spans 19 residues. Losses at the gene ends were 3 bases for V and 2 bases for J; bases not matched to a gene: 13. Germline CDR1 LNHDA, CDR2 SQIVND (reference sequence). CDR3 sequence (DNA): TGTGCCAGTAGTATCGGGTGGGCTAGCGGGAGGTCGATCACAGATACGCAGTATTTT. Protein: CASSIGWASGRSITDTQYF.

This rearrangement joins TRBV7-7 to TRBJ2-2, with D possibly being TRBD2 (7 bases). Germline CDR1 is SSHAT and CDR2 is FNYEAQ (reference sequence). Trimming left V 2 bases short and J 6 bases short, with 19 bases between. The CDR3 is 17 amino acids. CDR3 DNA: TGTGCCAGCAGCTTATCCGGGGGGCGACTATCTCCCGGGGAGCTGTTTTTT. Amino acids: CASSLSGGRLSPGELFF.

V and J are TRBV29-1 and TRBJ2-1; D not certain. V was shortened by 3 bases and J by 5 bases, with 5 bases between the two germline ends. The CDR3 covers 11 residues. Germline CDR1 SQVTM, CDR2 ANQGSEA. CDR3 residues: CSVDPNNEQFF. CDR3 bases: TGCAGCGTTGACCCAAACAATGAGCAGTTCTTC.

This chain links TRBV7-3 with TRBJ1-1, with a tentative D call TRBD1 (5 bases). The CDR3 is 14 residues long. Germline loops: CDR1 SGHTA, CDR2 FQGTGA. The V and J ends lost 2 bases and 2 bases respectively, with 9 bases between them. The CDR3 DNA reads TGTGCCAGCAGCTTAGGGGCCCTCAACACTGAAGCTTTCTTT. Amino acid sequence: CASSLGALNTEAFF. The full variable domain, completed using reference TRBV7-3 and TRBJ1-1, is GAGVSQTPSNKVTEKGKYVELRCDPISGHTALYWYRQSLGQGPEFLIYFQGTGAADDSGLPNDRFFAVRPEGSVSTLKIQRTERGDSAVYLCASSLGALNTEAFFGQGTRLTVV.

The chain links TRBV7-2 to TRBJ2-7; 7 nucleotides agree with TRBD2. This CDR3 region has 16 residues. The junction had 15 bases not matched to a gene; V was cut back by 4 bases and J by 6 bases. Germline V lookup: CDR1 SGHTA, CDR2 FQGNSA. The CDR3 DNA follows: TGTGCCAGCAGCTCACTTAGGGACGCGGGAGTGGCCGAGCAGTACTTC. Residues: CASSSLRDAGVAEQYF. Complete variable domain (other parts from reference TRBV7-2 and TRBJ2-7): GAGVSQSPSNKVTEKGKDVELRCDPISGHTALYWYRQSLGQGLEFLIYFQGNSAPDKSGLPSDRFSAERTGGSVSTLTIQRTQQEDSAVYLCASSSLRDAGVAEQYFGPGTRLTVT.

This chain connects TRBV4-3 to TRBJ2-4, with unresolved D. CDR1 and CDR2 (germline): LGHNA, YSLEER. Trimming took 1 base from V and 2 from J, leaving 9 bases between them. The CDR3 is made up of 15 amino acids. The CDR3 reads CASSQGTLPKNIQYF. For the CDR3, the DNA is TGCGCCAGCAGCCAAGGCACCCTACCCAAAAACATTCAGTACTTC.

The chain has TRBV27 and TRBJ1-5; 7 bases fit TRBD1. The V gene's germline CDR1 is MNHEY and CDR2 SMNVEV (reference sequence). The V gene end was trimmed by 5 bases and the J gene end by 0 bases; junction bases not matched to a gene: 10. This CDR3 is 17 amino acids long. Here the CDR3 reads CASSLWGQPLSNQPQHF. The CDR3 bases are TGTGCCAGCAGTCTATGGGGACAGCCTCTTAGCAATCAGCCCCAGCATTTT.